Listed below are T cell receptor beta chains from one sample, sequenced in a study of cytotoxic CD8 clonotypes in ibrutinib-treated CLL. Here immunoSEQ multiplex PCR was the method, and the copy in TCRdb shows in-frame clones only, minus some. This sample has approximately 350,000 clones, with roughly two thirds found just once. Specimen: PBMCs, collected after 36 months of ibrutinib treatment. The receptors here all came from a human donor with chronic lymphocytic leukemia. Each CDR3 is given with its conserved first and last residue. A D gene is named only where the DNA matches it firmly. Clone size, where shown, is once, few, many, or a class for clones that have expanded.

v_call: TRBV11-2; j_call: TRBJ2-7; d_call: -; clone_size: -; cdr3_nt: TGTGCCAGCAGCCTCTACGAGCAGTACTTC; cdr3_aa: CASSLYEQYF
v_call: TRBV29-1; j_call: TRBJ1-2; d_call: TRBD1; clone_size: -; cdr3_nt: TGCAGCGTTCGGGACAGGTCCCTTATCTATGGCTACACCTTC; cdr3_aa: CSVRDRSLIYGYTF
v_call: TRBV28; j_call: TRBJ1-1; d_call: TRBD1; clone_size: -; cdr3_nt: TGTGCCAGCAGTTTATGGACAGGGGTGAACACTGAAGCTTTCTTT; cdr3_aa: CASSLWTGVNTEAFF
v_call: TRBV30; j_call: TRBJ2-4; d_call: -; clone_size: -; cdr3_nt: TGTGCCTGGAGTAGTTTAGGATCTAGGAATGATTGGTTC; cdr3_aa: CAWSSLGSRNDWF
v_call: TRBV7-9; j_call: TRBJ2-7; d_call: TRBD1; clone_size: few; cdr3_nt: TGTGCCAGCAGATCGTGGGACAGGGACGACGAGCAGTACTTC; cdr3_aa: CASRSWDRDDEQYF
v_call: TRBV5-4; j_call: TRBJ2-1; d_call: TRBD1; clone_size: -; cdr3_nt: TGTGCCAGCAGCTTGGAGGACAGGGGGGAGCAGTTCTTC; cdr3_aa: CASSLEDRGEQFF
v_call: TRBV7-9; j_call: TRBJ2-2; d_call: -; clone_size: -; cdr3_nt: TGTGCCAGCAGCCCGGACTTCACCGGGGAGCTGTTTTTT; cdr3_aa: CASSPDFTGELFF
v_call: TRBV27; j_call: TRBJ2-3; d_call: -; clone_size: -; cdr3_nt: TGTGCCAGCAGTTTACTTGGGACAGATACGCAGTATTTT; cdr3_aa: CASSLLGTDTQYF
v_call: TRBV7-9; j_call: TRBJ2-7; d_call: TRBD1; clone_size: -; cdr3_nt: TGTGCCAGCAGCAATAACAGACAGGGCCCGTACGAGCAGTACTTC; cdr3_aa: CASSNNRQGPYEQYF
v_call: TRBV5-6; j_call: TRBJ1-6; d_call: TRBD1; clone_size: few; cdr3_nt: TGTGCCAGCAGCTCAGGGGGCAGTTCACCCCTCCACTTT; cdr3_aa: CASSSGGSSPLHF
v_call: TRBV28; j_call: TRBJ2-7; d_call: -; clone_size: few; cdr3_nt: TGTGCCAGCAGTTTAGGGCTTTCCTACGAGCAGTACTTC; cdr3_aa: CASSLGLSYEQYF
v_call: TRBV20-1; j_call: TRBJ2-3; d_call: -; clone_size: -; cdr3_nt: TGCAGTGCTAGTTCTGATACGCAGTATTTT; cdr3_aa: CSASSDTQYF
v_call: TRBV6-6; j_call: TRBJ2-3; d_call: -; clone_size: -; cdr3_nt: TGTGCCAGCAGTTACTCAGGCGGTAGCACAGATACGCAGTATTTT; cdr3_aa: CASSYSGGSTDTQYF
v_call: TRBV7-3; j_call: TRBJ2-5; d_call: TRBD2; clone_size: -; cdr3_nt: TGTGCCAGCAGTTCTCTAGCGGGGGGAGAGACCCAGTACTTC; cdr3_aa: CASSSLAGGETQYF
v_call: TRBV7-3; j_call: TRBJ2-2; d_call: -; clone_size: -; cdr3_nt: TGTGCCAGCAGCCCACCCGCCGGGGGCCCGAACACCGGGGAGCTGTTTTTT; cdr3_aa: CASSPPAGGPNTGELFF
v_call: TRBV9; j_call: TRBJ2-7; d_call: TRBD2; clone_size: few; cdr3_nt: TGTGCCAGCAGCGTAACTAGCGGGCCCTCCTACGAGCAGTACTTC; cdr3_aa: CASSVTSGPSYEQYF
v_call: TRBV15; j_call: TRBJ1-2; d_call: -; clone_size: -; cdr3_nt: TGTGCCACCAGCAGAGATAGAAGCACTAACTATGGCTACACCTTC; cdr3_aa: CATSRDRSTNYGYTF
v_call: TRBV6-1; j_call: TRBJ2-7; d_call: TRBD1; clone_size: -; cdr3_nt: TGTGCCACCTCTATGGGACAGGGTATGTGGGAGCAGTACTTC; cdr3_aa: CATSMGQGMWEQYF
v_call: TRBV5-1; j_call: TRBJ2-5; d_call: -; clone_size: -; cdr3_nt: TGCGCCAGCAGCTTAGGTTTAGAGACCCAGTACTTC; cdr3_aa: CASSLGLETQYF
v_call: TRBV2; j_call: TRBJ2-7; d_call: TRBD1; clone_size: -; cdr3_nt: TGTGCCAGCGAACCGGGACAGGCAACCTACGAGCAGTACTTC; cdr3_aa: CASEPGQATYEQYF
v_call: TRBV5-1; j_call: TRBJ2-7; d_call: -; clone_size: once; cdr3_nt: TGCGCCAGCAGCGGGCCGACAAATCCCTACGAGCAGTACTTC; cdr3_aa: CASSGPTNPYEQYF
v_call: TRBV7-3; j_call: TRBJ1-5; d_call: -; clone_size: -; cdr3_nt: TGTGCCAGCAGCAGGGAGGGGATGAGCAATCAGCCCCAGCATTTT; cdr3_aa: CASSREGMSNQPQHF
v_call: TRBV25-1; j_call: TRBJ2-1; d_call: TRBD1; clone_size: -; cdr3_nt: TGTGCCAGCAGTGAATGGTGGCGGACAGGGAGGGAGCAGTTCTTC; cdr3_aa: CASSEWWRTGREQFF
v_call: TRBV23-1; j_call: TRBJ1-5; d_call: -; clone_size: -; cdr3_nt: TGCGCCAGCAGCCAAGAGGGGGAGCCCCAGCATTTT; cdr3_aa: CASSQEGEPQHF
v_call: TRBV2; j_call: TRBJ2-1; d_call: TRBD2; clone_size: -; cdr3_nt: TGTGCCGCGGGGACGTTCGGGAGGGCCAATGAGCAGTTCTTC; cdr3_aa: CAAGTFGRANEQFF
v_call: TRBV5-1; j_call: TRBJ2-6; d_call: TRBD1; clone_size: -; cdr3_nt: TGCGCCAGCAGCTTGGTATCTAACGTATCCGGCCGGGACAGGGGGCCTGGGGCCAACGTCCTGACTTTC; cdr3_aa: CASSLVSNVSGRDRGPGANVLTF
v_call: TRBV18; j_call: TRBJ2-7; d_call: -; clone_size: -; cdr3_nt: TGTGCCAGCTCACCACCGTTCAGATACTCCTACGAGCAGTACTTC; cdr3_aa: CASSPPFRYSYEQYF
v_call: TRBV6-5; j_call: TRBJ2-7; d_call: -; clone_size: -; cdr3_nt: TGTGCCAGCACCCAGGCGGGGGCGAAGGAGGAGCAGTACTTC; cdr3_aa: CASTQAGAKEEQYF
v_call: TRBV9; j_call: TRBJ1-2; d_call: -; clone_size: -; cdr3_nt: TGTGCCAGCAGCGTAGCGTCAGGGTATGGCTACACCTTC; cdr3_aa: CASSVASGYGYTF
v_call: TRBV4-3; j_call: TRBJ2-1; d_call: -; clone_size: -; cdr3_nt: TGCGCCAGCAGCCTCCTCGGGACCCAGAATGAGCAGTTCTTC; cdr3_aa: CASSLLGTQNEQFF
v_call: TRBV5-1; j_call: TRBJ2-1; d_call: TRBD2; clone_size: few; cdr3_nt: TGCGCCAGCAGCTCGGGACTAGATACCTACAATGAGCAGTTCTTC; cdr3_aa: CASSSGLDTYNEQFF
v_call: TRBV7-2; j_call: TRBJ2-5; d_call: TRBD2; clone_size: -; cdr3_nt: TGTGCCAGCAGCACGGGACTAGCCCCGCAAGAGACCCAGTACTTC; cdr3_aa: CASSTGLAPQETQYF
v_call: TRBV19; j_call: TRBJ2-1; d_call: TRBD2; clone_size: -; cdr3_nt: TGTGCCAGTAGTCCATCGGGACTATTTGGTAATGAGCAGTTCTTC; cdr3_aa: CASSPSGLFGNEQFF
v_call: TRBV6-6; j_call: TRBJ2-7; d_call: -; clone_size: -; cdr3_nt: TGTGCCAGCAGGACCAGACAGGCTGCCTACGAGCAGTACTTC; cdr3_aa: CASRTRQAAYEQYF
v_call: TRBV28; j_call: TRBJ1-4; d_call: -; clone_size: medium-sized; cdr3_nt: TGTGCCAGCACCTCCCCGGAGGGGACTAATGAAAAACTGTTTTTT; cdr3_aa: CASTSPEGTNEKLFF
v_call: TRBV7-9; j_call: TRBJ1-1; d_call: TRBD1; clone_size: -; cdr3_nt: TGTGCCAGCAGACAAGGACAGGGGAACACTGAAGCTTTCTTT; cdr3_aa: CASRQGQGNTEAFF
v_call: TRBV9; j_call: TRBJ2-5; d_call: -; clone_size: -; cdr3_nt: TGTGCCAGCAGCGCTCTCGACAGAAGGGAGACCCAGTACTTC; cdr3_aa: CASSALDRRETQYF
v_call: TRBV10-2; j_call: TRBJ2-7; d_call: TRBD2; clone_size: -; cdr3_nt: TGCGCCAGCAGTGAGCCGCCGGGACTAGCGGGGCAATACGAGCAGTACTTC; cdr3_aa: CASSEPPGLAGQYEQYF
v_call: TRBV4-1; j_call: TRBJ2-3; d_call: TRBD2; clone_size: -; cdr3_nt: TGCGCCAGCCATTCGGGACTAAGCGGGAGGACCACAGATACGCAGTATTTT; cdr3_aa: CASHSGLSGRTTDTQYF
v_call: TRBV5-1; j_call: TRBJ2-7; d_call: TRBD2; clone_size: -; cdr3_nt: TGCGCCAGCAGCCCTAGCGGGGCCTCCTACGAGCAGTACTTC; cdr3_aa: CASSPSGASYEQYF
v_call: TRBV4-1; j_call: TRBJ1-3; d_call: TRBD1; clone_size: -; cdr3_nt: TGCGCCAGCAGCCATCCCACAGGGGGCTCTGGAAACACCATATATTTT; cdr3_aa: CASSHPTGGSGNTIYF
v_call: TRBV20-1; j_call: TRBJ1-2; d_call: -; clone_size: -; cdr3_nt: TGCAGTGCACGTGTGACTGGCTACACCTTC; cdr3_aa: CSARVTGYTF
v_call: TRBV18; j_call: TRBJ2-7; d_call: TRBD1; clone_size: -; cdr3_nt: TGTGCCAGCTCACCCCGACAGGGGTTCGGCCACGAGCAGTACTTC; cdr3_aa: CASSPRQGFGHEQYF
v_call: TRBV6-9; j_call: TRBJ2-7; d_call: -; clone_size: -; cdr3_nt: TGTGCCAGCAGTCCCGGCAAGCCCCGAACCTACGAGCAGTACTTC; cdr3_aa: CASSPGKPRTYEQYF
v_call: TRBV5-6; j_call: TRBJ1-6; d_call: TRBD1; clone_size: -; cdr3_nt: TGTGCCAGCAGCTGGGACAGTGATTCACCCCTCCACTTT; cdr3_aa: CASSWDSDSPLHF
v_call: TRBV21-1; j_call: TRBJ1-5; d_call: -; clone_size: -; cdr3_nt: TGTGCCAGCAGCAAATCGGCCGGAGGCAATCAGCCCCAGCATTTT; cdr3_aa: CASSKSAGGNQPQHF
v_call: TRBV6-4; j_call: TRBJ2-1; d_call: -; clone_size: -; cdr3_nt: TGTGCCAGCAGTGAACGTAATGAACCCTACAATGAGCAGTTCTTC; cdr3_aa: CASSERNEPYNEQFF
v_call: TRBV7-8; j_call: TRBJ2-1; d_call: TRBD2; clone_size: -; cdr3_nt: TGTGCCAGCAGCCCCACTAGCGGGAGGGGAGATGAGCAGTTCTTC; cdr3_aa: CASSPTSGRGDEQFF
v_call: TRBV5-1; j_call: TRBJ2-7; d_call: TRBD1; clone_size: -; cdr3_nt: TGCGCCAGCAGCTTGTTCTGGGACAGTACCTACGAGCAGTACTTC; cdr3_aa: CASSLFWDSTYEQYF
v_call: TRBV5-1; j_call: TRBJ1-2; d_call: -; clone_size: -; cdr3_nt: TGCGCCAGCAGCTTGGACACCGGGAATGGCTACACCTTC; cdr3_aa: CASSLDTGNGYTF
v_call: TRBV19; j_call: TRBJ1-1; d_call: -; clone_size: -; cdr3_nt: TGTGCCAGTAGTACGGTTGGCAGGAACACTGAAGCTTTCTTT; cdr3_aa: CASSTVGRNTEAFF
v_call: TRBV30; j_call: TRBJ2-7; d_call: -; clone_size: once; cdr3_nt: TGTGCCTGGAGTGACATAAGAGAACTAGTACGCGAGCAGTACTTC; cdr3_aa: CAWSDIRELVREQYF
v_call: TRBV19; j_call: TRBJ1-2; d_call: -; clone_size: -; cdr3_nt: TGTGCCAGTAGTATAGAAGGAGTCGGCTATGGCTACACCTTC; cdr3_aa: CASSIEGVGYGYTF
v_call: TRBV18; j_call: TRBJ2-7; d_call: -; clone_size: -; cdr3_nt: TGTGCCAGCTCACCTGGCTCCTACGAGCAGTACTTC; cdr3_aa: CASSPGSYEQYF
v_call: TRBV7-9; j_call: TRBJ2-1; d_call: -; clone_size: -; cdr3_nt: TGTGCCAGCAGCTTAGGCGGTACCTACAATGAGCAGTTCTTC; cdr3_aa: CASSLGGTYNEQFF
v_call: TRBV5-1; j_call: TRBJ2-3; d_call: -; clone_size: -; cdr3_nt: TGCGCCAGCAGTCCACTAGTAAGCGCAGATACGCAGTATTTT; cdr3_aa: CASSPLVSADTQYF
v_call: TRBV18; j_call: TRBJ2-4; d_call: -; clone_size: -; cdr3_nt: TGTGCCAGCTCACCTCAACGGACCGCGTCTGGTCAGTCCATTCAGTACTTC; cdr3_aa: CASSPQRTASGQSIQYF
v_call: TRBV11-3; j_call: TRBJ2-3; d_call: -; clone_size: once; cdr3_nt: TGTGCCAGCAGCTTAGATCGTCGGGGGACAGATACGCAGTATTTT; cdr3_aa: CASSLDRRGTDTQYF
v_call: TRBV6-1; j_call: TRBJ2-1; d_call: -; clone_size: few; cdr3_nt: TGTGCCAGCAGTGCCCTAACTAGTGAGCAGTTCTTC; cdr3_aa: CASSALTSEQFF